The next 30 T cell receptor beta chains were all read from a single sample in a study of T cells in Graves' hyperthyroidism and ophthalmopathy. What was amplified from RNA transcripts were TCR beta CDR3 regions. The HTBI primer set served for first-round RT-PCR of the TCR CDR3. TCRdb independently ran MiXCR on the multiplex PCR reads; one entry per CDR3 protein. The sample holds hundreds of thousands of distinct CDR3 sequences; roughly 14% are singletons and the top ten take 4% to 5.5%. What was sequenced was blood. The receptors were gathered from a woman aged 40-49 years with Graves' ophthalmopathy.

The CDR3 loop reads CASRGTGGSGYTF. CDR3 in DNA: TGTGCCAGCCGGGGGACAGGGGGAAGTGGCTACACCTTC. This chain connects TRBV11-1 to TRBJ1-2, with TRBD1 matching over 11 bases. Germline CDR1 and CDR2: SGHAT and FQDESV (reference sequence). This CDR3 contains 13 residues. Germline trimming cut 8 bases from V and 7 bases from J; bases unmatched to any gene: 6.

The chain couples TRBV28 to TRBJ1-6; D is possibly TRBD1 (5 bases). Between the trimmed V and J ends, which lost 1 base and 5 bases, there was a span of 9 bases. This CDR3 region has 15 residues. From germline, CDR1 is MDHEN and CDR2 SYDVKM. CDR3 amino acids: CASSLSGGNNSPLHF. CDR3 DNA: TGTGCCAGCAGTTTATCCGGGGGAAATAATTCACCCCTCCACTTT.

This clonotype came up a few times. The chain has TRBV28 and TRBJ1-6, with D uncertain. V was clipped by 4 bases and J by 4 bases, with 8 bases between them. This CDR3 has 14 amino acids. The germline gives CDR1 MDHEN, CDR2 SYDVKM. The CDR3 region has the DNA TGTGCCAGCAGTTACCCAGATTATAATTCACCCCTCCACTTT. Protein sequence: CASSYPDYNSPLHF.

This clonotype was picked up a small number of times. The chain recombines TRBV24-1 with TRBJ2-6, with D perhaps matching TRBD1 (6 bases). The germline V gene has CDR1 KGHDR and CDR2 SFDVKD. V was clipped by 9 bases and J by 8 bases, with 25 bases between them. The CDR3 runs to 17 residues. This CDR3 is CATEDRQATTSPNVLTF. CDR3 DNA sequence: TGTGCCACCGAAGACAGACAGGCCACGACCTCTCCCAACGTCCTGACTTTC.

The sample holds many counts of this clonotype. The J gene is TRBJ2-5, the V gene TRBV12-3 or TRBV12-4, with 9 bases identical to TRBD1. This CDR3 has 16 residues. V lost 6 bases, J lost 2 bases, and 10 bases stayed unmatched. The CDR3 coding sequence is TGTGCCAGCAGCCGACAGGGGGGGAGGCGGCAAGAGACCCAGTACTTC. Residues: CASSRQGGRRQETQYF.

The CDR3: CASSPIGEGYTF. Written as DNA, the CDR3 is TGCGCCAGCAGCCCAATAGGGGAAGGCTACACCTTC. The chain recombines TRBV5-1 with TRBJ1-2; weak D call: TRBD1 (5 bases). Deletions cut 4 bases from V and 8 bases from J, with 12 bases between. Germline V CDR1 and CDR2: SGHRS, YFSETQ. The CDR3 has 12 amino acids.

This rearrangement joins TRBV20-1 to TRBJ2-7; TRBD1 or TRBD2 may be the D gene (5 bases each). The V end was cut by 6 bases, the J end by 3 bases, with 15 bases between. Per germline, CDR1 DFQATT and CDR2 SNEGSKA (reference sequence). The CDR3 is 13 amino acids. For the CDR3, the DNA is TGCAGTGCGACCGGGACGGCCTTCTACGAGCAGTACTTC. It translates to CSATGTAFYEQYF.

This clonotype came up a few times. The CDR3 sequence is CASSLSGGTPGANVLTF. CDR3 in DNA: TGTGCCAGCAGCTTATCGGGAGGGACTCCTGGGGCCAACGTCCTGACTTTC. V usage is TRBV13 and J usage is TRBJ2-6, with 8 bases matching TRBD2. The CDR3 covers 17 residues. Germline CDR1 PRHDT, CDR2 FYEKMQ (reference sequence). Trimming removed 2 bases from V and 2 bases from J; junction bases left unmatched: 5.

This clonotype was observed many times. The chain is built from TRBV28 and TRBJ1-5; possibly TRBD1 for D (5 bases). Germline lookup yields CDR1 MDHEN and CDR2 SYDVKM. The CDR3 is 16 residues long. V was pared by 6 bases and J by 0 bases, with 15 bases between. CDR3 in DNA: TGTGCCAGCAGCACGGGGGGGTTTCTTAGCAATCAGCCCCAGCATTTT. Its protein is CASSTGGFLSNQPQHF. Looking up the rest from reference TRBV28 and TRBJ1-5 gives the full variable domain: DVKVTQSSRYLVKRTGEKVFLECVQDMDHENMFWYRQDPGLGLRLIYFSYDVKMKEKGDIPEGYSVSREKKERFSLILESASTNQTSMYLCASSTGGFLSNQPQHFGDGTRLSIL.

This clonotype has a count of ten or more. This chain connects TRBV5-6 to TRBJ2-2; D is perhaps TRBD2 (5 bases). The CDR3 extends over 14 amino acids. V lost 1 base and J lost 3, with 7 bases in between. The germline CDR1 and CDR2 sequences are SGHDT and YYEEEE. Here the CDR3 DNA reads TGTGCCAGCAGCTTGATGGGAGACACCGGGGAGCTGTTTTTT. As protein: CASSLMGDTGELFF.

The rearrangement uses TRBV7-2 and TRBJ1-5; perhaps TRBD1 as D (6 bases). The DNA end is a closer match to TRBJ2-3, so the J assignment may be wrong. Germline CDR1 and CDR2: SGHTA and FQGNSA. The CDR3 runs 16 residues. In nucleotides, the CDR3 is TGTGCCAGCAGCTTAGCGGGGTTTGTAGGAGGACAGCCCCAGTATTTT. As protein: CASSLAGFVGGQPQYF.

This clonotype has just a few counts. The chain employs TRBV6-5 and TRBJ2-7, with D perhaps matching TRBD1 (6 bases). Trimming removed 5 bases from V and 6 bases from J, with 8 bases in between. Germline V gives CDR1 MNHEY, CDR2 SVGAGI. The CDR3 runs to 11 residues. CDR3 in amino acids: CASSRTVEQYF. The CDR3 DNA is TGTGCCAGCAGTCGGACAGTCGAGCAGTACTTC.

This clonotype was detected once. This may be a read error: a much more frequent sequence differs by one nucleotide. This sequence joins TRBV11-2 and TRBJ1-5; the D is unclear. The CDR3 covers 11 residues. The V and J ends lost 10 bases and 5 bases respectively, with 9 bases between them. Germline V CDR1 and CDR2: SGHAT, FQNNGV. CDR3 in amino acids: CANRPDQPQHF. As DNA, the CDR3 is TGTGCCAACAGACCAGATCAGCCCCAGCATTTT.

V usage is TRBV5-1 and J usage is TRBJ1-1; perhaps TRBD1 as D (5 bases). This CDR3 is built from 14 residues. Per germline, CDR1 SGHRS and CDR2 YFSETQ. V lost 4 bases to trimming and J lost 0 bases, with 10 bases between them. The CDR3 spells CASSDPTVNTEAFF. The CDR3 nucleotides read TGCGCCAGCAGCGACCCGACAGTGAACACTGAAGCTTTCTTT.

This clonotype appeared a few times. CDR3 nucleotide sequence: TGTGCCAGCAGTTTTATCCAGGCCCGGAGCTACACCTTC. The encoded protein is CASSFIQARSYTF. The V call is TRBV12-3 or TRBV12-4, the J call TRBJ1-2; D remains ambiguous. The ends were cut back, 3 bases at V and 9 bases at J, with 14 bases in the middle. CDR3 size: 13 residues.

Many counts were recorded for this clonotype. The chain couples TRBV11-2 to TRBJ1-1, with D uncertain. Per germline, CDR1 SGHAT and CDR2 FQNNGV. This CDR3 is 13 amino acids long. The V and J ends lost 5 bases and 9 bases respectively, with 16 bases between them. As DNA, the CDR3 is TGTGCCAGCAGCCAGCTTTTAGAATCGCAAGCTTTCTTT. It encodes CASSQLLESQAFF. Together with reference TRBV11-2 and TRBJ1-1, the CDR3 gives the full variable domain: EAGVAQSPRYKIIEKRQSVAFWCNPISGHATLYWYQQILGQGPKLLIQFQNNGVVDDSQLPKDRFSAERLKGVDSTLKIQPAKLEDSAVYLCASSQLLESQAFFGQGTRLTVV.

CDR3 sequence (DNA): TGTGCCAGCAGTTACTCGACAGGTGTTGACGAGCAGTACTTC. Amino acid sequence: CASSYSTGVDEQYF. The gene calls are TRBV6-5 and TRBJ2-7; D may be TRBD1 (6 bases). The CDR3 is made up of 14 amino acids. CDR1 and CDR2 from the germline V gene are MNHEY and SVGAGI. V lost 0 bases and J lost 5, with 11 bases in between.

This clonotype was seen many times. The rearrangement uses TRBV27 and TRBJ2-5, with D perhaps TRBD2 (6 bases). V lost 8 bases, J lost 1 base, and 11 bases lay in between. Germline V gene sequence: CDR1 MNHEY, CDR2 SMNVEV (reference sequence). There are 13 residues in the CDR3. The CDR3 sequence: CASRSSGQETQYF. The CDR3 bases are TGTGCCAGCCGGAGTAGCGGCCAAGAGACCCAGTACTTC.

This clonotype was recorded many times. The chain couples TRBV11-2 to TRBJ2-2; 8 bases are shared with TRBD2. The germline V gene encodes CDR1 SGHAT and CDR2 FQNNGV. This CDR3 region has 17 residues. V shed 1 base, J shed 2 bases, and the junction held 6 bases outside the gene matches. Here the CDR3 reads CASSLGTSRYNTGELFF. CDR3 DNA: TGTGCCAGCAGCTTAGGGACTAGCCGTTATAACACCGGGGAGCTGTTTTTT.

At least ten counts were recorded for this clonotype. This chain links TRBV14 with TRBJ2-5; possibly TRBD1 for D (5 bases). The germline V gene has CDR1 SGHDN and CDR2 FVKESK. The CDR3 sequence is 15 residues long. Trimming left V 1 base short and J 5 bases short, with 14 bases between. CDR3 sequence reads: CASSQVAPGRETQYF. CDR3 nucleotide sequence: TGTGCCAGCAGCCAAGTGGCGCCAGGGCGGGAGACCCAGTACTTC.

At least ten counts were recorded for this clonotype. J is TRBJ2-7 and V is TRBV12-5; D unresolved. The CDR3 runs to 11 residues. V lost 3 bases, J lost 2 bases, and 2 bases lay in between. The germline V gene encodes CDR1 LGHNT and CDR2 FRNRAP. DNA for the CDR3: TGTGCTAGTGGTTTCACCTACGAGCAGTACTTC. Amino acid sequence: CASGFTYEQYF.

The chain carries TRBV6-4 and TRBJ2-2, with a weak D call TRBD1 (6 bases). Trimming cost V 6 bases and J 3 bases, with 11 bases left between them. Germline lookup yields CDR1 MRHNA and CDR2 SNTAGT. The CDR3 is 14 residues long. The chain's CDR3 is CASRQGPDTGELFF. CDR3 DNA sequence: TGTGCCAGCAGACAGGGTCCGGACACCGGGGAGCTGTTTTTT.

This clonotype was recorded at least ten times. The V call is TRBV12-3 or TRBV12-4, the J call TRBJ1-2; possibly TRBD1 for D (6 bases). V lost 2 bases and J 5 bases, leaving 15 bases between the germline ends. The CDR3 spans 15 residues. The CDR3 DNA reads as TGTGCCAGCAGTTTAAGGGGGGGTATGGATTATGGCTACACCTTC. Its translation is CASSLRGGMDYGYTF.

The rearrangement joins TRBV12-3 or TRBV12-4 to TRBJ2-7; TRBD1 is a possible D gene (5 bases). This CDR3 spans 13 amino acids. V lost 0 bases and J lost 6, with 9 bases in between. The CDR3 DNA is TGTGCCAGCAGTTTAGCGGAAGGGGTCGAGCAGTACTTC. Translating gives CASSLAEGVEQYF.

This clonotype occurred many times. The CDR3 nucleotides are TGCAGTGCCCCGGAGGGGCGGGGAACCTACGAGCAGTACTTC. It encodes CSAPEGRGTYEQYF. The V gene is TRBV20-1, the J gene TRBJ2-7; possible D gene TRBD2, 6 bases. Germline V gene data show CDR1 as DFQATT and CDR2 as SNEGSKA (reference sequence). Trimming shortened V by 6 bases and J by 2 bases, and 17 bases separated the two germline ends. CDR3 length: 14 residues.

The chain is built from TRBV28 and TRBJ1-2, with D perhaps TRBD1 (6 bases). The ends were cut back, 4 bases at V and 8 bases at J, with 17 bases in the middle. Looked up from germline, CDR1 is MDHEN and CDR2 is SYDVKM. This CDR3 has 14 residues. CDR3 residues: CASSSAQGSQGYTF. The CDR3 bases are TGTGCCAGCAGTTCCGCACAGGGCTCCCAGGGCTACACCTTC.

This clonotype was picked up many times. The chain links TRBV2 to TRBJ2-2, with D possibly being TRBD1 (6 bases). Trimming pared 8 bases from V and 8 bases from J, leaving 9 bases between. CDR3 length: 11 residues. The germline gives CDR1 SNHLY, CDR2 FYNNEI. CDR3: CASLQGGELFF. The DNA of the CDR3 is TGTGCCAGCCTCCAGGGGGGGGAGCTGTTTTTT.

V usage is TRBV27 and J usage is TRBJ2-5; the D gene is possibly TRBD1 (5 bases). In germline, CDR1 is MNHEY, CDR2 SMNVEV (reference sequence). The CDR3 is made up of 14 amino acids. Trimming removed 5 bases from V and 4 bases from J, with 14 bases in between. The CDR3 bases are TGTGCCAGCAGTGCACCAGGGAATTCAGAGACCCAGTACTTC. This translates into CASSAPGNSETQYF.

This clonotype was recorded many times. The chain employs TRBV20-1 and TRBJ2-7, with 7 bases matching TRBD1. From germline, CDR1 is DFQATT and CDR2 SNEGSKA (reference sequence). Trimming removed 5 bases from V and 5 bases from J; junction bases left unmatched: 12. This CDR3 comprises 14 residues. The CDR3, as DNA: TGCAGTGCTGAGCCTGACAGGGCGAGTAACGAGCAGTACTTC. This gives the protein CSAEPDRASNEQYF.

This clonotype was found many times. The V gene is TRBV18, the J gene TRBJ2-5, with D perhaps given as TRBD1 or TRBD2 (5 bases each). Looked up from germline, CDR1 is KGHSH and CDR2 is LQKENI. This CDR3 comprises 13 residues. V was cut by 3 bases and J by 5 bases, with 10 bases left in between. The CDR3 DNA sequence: TGTGCCAGCTCACCCAGCCGGGACGAGACCCAGTACTTC. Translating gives CASSPSRDETQYF. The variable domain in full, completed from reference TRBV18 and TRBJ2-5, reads NAGVMQNPRHLVRRRGQEARLRCSPMKGHSHVYWYRQLPEEGLKFMVYLQKENIIDESGMPKERFSAEFPKEGPSILRIQQVVRGDSAAYFCASSPSRDETQYFGPGTRLLVL.